This T cell receptor beta chain is drawn from a study of blood T cell repertoires in COVID-19 (dated by TCRdb to the early 2020s). Describing the broader study: The collaborator samples originated in the United States, Italy and Spain and spanned the acute and convalescent phases of COVID-19. Deeply sampled blood TCRbeta repertoires from subjects exposed to, actively infected with, or recovered from COVID-19 were included in the dataset. A freely available public database, intended as a resource for researchers studying the immune response to SARS-CoV-2, is where the repertoires were released. Where HLA class I and class II types were available, the types were taken from metadata supplied by the sample provider, not from assay-based typing. The prospective study material was composed of cDNA or gDNA derived from T cells, B-cell-depleted T cells, or PBMCs. The sample metadata nearly always contained a de-identified subject ID, COVID-19 status, age in years and sex. Samples came from the ongoing ImmuneRACE study (first 160 participants) plus 1,254 subjects from 6 global collaborators.

Each collaborating institution followed its own protocols to collect whole blood in K2EDTA tubes. Collaborator samples were shipped for TCRbeta analysis as frozen whole blood, isolated PBMCs, or DNA extracted from either sample type. A note on this clone: Its antigen is currently not known. One base away there is no much larger clone; base qualities are not given.

Broad study findings and their caveats: Clinical and demographic metadata were provided uncurated, with the amount varying by source and participant.

From V the trimming removes 4 bases and from J it removes 1 base, while the gene matches leave 10 bases of the junction unaccounted for. From its cysteine to its phenylalanine, the CDR3 spans 18 amino acids. Only the CDR3 DNA stays, 54 bases, in frame from base 1. The germline V gene specifies SGHNT as CDR1 and YENEEA as CDR2. The immunoSEQ Assay, a bias-controlled multiplex PCR, was used to amplify TCRbeta CDR3 regions from genomic DNA. The study's own analysis went as follows. The number of nucleated cells in each sample was estimated by amplification of reference gene primers within the assay. Sequence reads were collapsed and filtered to measure the absolute abundance of every unique TCRbeta CDR3 rearrangement. For each sample, productive Simpson clonality was calculated by taking the square root of Simpson's diversity index across productive rearrangements. The table was pulled from immuneACCESS by TCRdb, which kept in-frame rearrangements only. Such tables lose some clones; where checked, under half of the loss comes from unresolved V genes, and the rest has no known cause. The V and J calls and clone size come from that table; D and trimming were worked out from the DNA. The sample has about 73,000 clones on record, around 82% of them singletons. The biggest ten clones account for roughly 5.4% of the sample.

This receptor chain uses TRBV11-3 and TRBJ2-1; 10 central nucleotides agree with TRBD1. The sequence was obtained from a man aged 50-60 years with active COVID-19. The specimen was peripheral blood. This receptor has the CDR3 CASSSDEGTGVSYNEQFF. The DNA sequence follows: TGTGCCAGCAGCTCCGATGAAGGGACAGGGGTATCCTACAATGAGCAGTTCTTC.